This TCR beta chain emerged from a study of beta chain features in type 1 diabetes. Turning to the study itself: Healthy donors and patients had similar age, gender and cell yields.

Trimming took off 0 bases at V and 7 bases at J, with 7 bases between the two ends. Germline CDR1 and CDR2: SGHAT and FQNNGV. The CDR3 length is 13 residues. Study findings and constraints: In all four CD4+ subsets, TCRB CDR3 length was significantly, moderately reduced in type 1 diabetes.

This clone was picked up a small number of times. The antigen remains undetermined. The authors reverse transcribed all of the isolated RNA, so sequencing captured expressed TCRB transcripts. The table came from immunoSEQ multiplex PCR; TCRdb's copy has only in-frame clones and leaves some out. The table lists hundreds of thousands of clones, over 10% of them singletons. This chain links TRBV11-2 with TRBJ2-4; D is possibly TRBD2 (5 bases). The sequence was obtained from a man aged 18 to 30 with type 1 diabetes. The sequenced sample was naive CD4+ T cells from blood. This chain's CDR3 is CASSLEPGNIQYF. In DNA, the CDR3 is TGTGCCAGCAGCTTAGAACCGGGGAACATTCAGTACTTC.